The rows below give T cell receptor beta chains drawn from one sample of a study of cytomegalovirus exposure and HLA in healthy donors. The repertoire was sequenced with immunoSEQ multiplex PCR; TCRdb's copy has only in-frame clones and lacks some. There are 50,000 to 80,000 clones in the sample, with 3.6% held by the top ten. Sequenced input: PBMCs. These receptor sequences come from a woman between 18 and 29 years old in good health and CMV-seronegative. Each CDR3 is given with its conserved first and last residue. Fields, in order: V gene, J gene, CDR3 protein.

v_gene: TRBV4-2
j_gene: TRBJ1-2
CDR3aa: CASSQGWEQGEGYTF

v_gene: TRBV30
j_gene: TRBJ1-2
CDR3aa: CAWSPGTGYYGYTF

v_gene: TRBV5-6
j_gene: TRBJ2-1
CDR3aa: CDSSPGNYNEQFF

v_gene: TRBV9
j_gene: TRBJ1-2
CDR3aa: CASSASGNSYGYTF

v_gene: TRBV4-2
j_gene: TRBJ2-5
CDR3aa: CASSPYIGETQYF

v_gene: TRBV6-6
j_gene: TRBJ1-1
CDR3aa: CASSSNRWNTEAFF

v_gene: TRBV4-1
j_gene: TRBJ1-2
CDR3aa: CASSQTGAAGGYGYTF

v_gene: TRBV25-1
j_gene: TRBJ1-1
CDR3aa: CASSEFFGEKDTEAFF

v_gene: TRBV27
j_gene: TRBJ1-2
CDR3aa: CASSNTENYGYTF

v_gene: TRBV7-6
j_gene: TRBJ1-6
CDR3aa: CASSPMGQGQAPLHF

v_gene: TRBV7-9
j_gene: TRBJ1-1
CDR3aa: CASSLEGGRSTEAFF

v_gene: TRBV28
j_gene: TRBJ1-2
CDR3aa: CASSSSLRGYTF

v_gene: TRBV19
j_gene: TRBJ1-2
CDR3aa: CASSIPPWTGRPYGYTF

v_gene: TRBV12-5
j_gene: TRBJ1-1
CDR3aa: CASGLVTGGGEAFF

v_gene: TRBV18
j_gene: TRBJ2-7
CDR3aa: CASSPEGDRVVVYEQYF

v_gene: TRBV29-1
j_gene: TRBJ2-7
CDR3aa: CSVEDSSYEQYF

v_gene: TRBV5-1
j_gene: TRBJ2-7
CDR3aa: CASSLRQNYEQYF

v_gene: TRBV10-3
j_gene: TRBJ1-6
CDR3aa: CAISPRQGENSPLHF

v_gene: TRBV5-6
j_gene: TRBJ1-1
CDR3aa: CASSSGTGGGFF

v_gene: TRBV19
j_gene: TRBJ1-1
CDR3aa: CASSIRRVAGNTEAFF

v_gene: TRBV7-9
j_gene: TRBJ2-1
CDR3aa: CASSLGSSSYNEQFF

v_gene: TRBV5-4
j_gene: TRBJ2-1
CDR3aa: CASIPSGARYNEQFF

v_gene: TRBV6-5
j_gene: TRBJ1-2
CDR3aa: CASSYSYDGGGYTF

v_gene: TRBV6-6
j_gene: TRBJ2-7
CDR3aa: CASSPTSGFYEQYF

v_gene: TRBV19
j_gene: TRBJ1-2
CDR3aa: CASWEAPYGYTF

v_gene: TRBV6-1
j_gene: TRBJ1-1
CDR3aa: CASSGDRDTEAFF

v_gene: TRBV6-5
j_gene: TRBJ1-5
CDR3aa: CASSPTGLSNQPQHF

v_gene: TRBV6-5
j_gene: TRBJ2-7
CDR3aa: CASSYWGVGSHEQYF